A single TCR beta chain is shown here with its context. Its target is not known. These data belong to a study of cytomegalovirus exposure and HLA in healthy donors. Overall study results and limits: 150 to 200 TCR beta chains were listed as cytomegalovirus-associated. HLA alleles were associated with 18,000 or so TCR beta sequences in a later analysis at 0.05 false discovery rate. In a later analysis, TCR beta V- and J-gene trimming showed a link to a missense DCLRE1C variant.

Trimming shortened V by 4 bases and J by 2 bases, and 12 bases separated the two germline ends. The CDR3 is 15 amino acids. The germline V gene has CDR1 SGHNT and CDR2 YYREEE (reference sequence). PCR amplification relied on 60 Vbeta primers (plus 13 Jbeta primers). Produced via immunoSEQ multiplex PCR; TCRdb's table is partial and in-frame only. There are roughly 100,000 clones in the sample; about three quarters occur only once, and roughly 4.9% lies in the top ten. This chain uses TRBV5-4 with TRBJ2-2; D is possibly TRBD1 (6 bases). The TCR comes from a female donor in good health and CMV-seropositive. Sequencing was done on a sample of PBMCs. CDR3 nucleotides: TGTGCCAGCAGCACAGGGTTCTCCAACACCGGGGAGCTGTTTTTT. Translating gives CASSTGFSNTGELFF.